The rows below give T cell receptor beta chains drawn from one sample of a study of regulatory dendritic cells for organ transplantation. The method was immunoSEQ multiplex PCR; TCRdb's version includes in-frame clones alone and lacks a portion of them. This sample has 30,000 to 40,000 clones, with around nine tenths found just once. The sequenced sample was naive CD4+ T cells from blood. The receptors originated from a human donor in good health. Both conserved end residues are part of each CDR3. A D gene is named only where the DNA matches it firmly. A clone size is listed for some rows: how often the clone was seen (once, few, many), or a class if it is expanded.

j_call: TRBJ2-3; d_call: TRBD1; cdr3_length: 15; v_call: TRBV18; clone_size: -; cdr3_nt: TGTGCCAGCTCTAAGGACAGGGGGCGCGCAGATACGCAGTATTTT; cdr3_aa: CASSKDRGRADTQYF
j_call: TRBJ1-1; d_call: -; cdr3_length: 16; v_call: TRBV14; clone_size: -; cdr3_nt: TGTGCCAGCAGCCAAGATATCTATGTAGGGGACACTGAAGCTTTCTTT; cdr3_aa: CASSQDIYVGDTEAFF
j_call: TRBJ1-5; d_call: -; cdr3_length: 15; v_call: TRBV6-5; clone_size: -; cdr3_nt: TGTGCCAGCAGTTACGACTCGAGTAACAATCAGCCCCAGCATTTT; cdr3_aa: CASSYDSSNNQPQHF
j_call: TRBJ2-2; d_call: -; cdr3_length: 15; v_call: TRBV5-4; clone_size: -; cdr3_nt: TGTGCCAGCAGCTTGGCGCTGGGTGGATCCGGGGAGCTGTTTTTT; cdr3_aa: CASSLALGGSGELFF
j_call: TRBJ1-1; d_call: -; cdr3_length: 14; v_call: TRBV6-5; clone_size: -; cdr3_nt: TGTGCCAGCAGTTACAGACAGATGATCACTGAAGCTTTCTTT; cdr3_aa: CASSYRQMITEAFF
j_call: TRBJ2-1; d_call: -; cdr3_length: 14; v_call: TRBV11-2; clone_size: -; cdr3_nt: TGTGCCAGCAGCGTGACCACACTTGACAATGAGCAGTTCTTC; cdr3_aa: CASSVTTLDNEQFF
j_call: TRBJ1-1; d_call: -; cdr3_length: 13; v_call: TRBV7-3; clone_size: -; cdr3_nt: TGTGCCAGCAGCCCCACAGGTAACACTGAAGCTTTCTTT; cdr3_aa: CASSPTGNTEAFF
j_call: TRBJ1-3; d_call: TRBD1; cdr3_length: 17; v_call: TRBV18; clone_size: -; cdr3_nt: TGTGCCAGCTCACCACGTGGGGACAGGGGCAGTGGAAACACCATATATTTT; cdr3_aa: CASSPRGDRGSGNTIYF
j_call: TRBJ2-7; d_call: TRBD2; cdr3_length: 18; v_call: TRBV4-3; clone_size: -; cdr3_nt: TGCGCCAGCAGCCAAGCGGCTAGCGGGGGGGCCAAAGCCTACGAGCAGTACTTC; cdr3_aa: CASSQAASGGAKAYEQYF
j_call: TRBJ1-5; d_call: -; cdr3_length: 13; v_call: TRBV7-9; clone_size: few; cdr3_nt: TGTGCCAGCAGCTTCCAGGGAGATGGGCCCCAGCATTTT; cdr3_aa: CASSFQGDGPQHF
j_call: TRBJ2-7; d_call: -; cdr3_length: 13; v_call: TRBV19; clone_size: -; cdr3_nt: TGTGCCAGTAGTCAGCTAGCCTTTTACGAGCAGTACTTC; cdr3_aa: CASSQLAFYEQYF
j_call: TRBJ2-7; d_call: TRBD2; cdr3_length: 17; v_call: TRBV27; clone_size: -; cdr3_nt: TGTGCCAGCGGAACTAGGGTCGGACTAGCGGGACTCTACGAGCAGTACTTC; cdr3_aa: CASGTRVGLAGLYEQYF
j_call: TRBJ1-2; d_call: TRBD1; cdr3_length: 16; v_call: TRBV15; clone_size: -; cdr3_nt: TGTGCCACCAGCAGAGAATCCCGGGACAGACTTTATGGCTACACCTTC; cdr3_aa: CATSRESRDRLYGYTF
j_call: TRBJ1-1; d_call: -; cdr3_length: 17; v_call: TRBV7-6; clone_size: -; cdr3_nt: TGTGCCAGCAGTCCACGCACGGACGAGGCTTGGTACACTGAAGCTTTCTTT; cdr3_aa: CASSPRTDEAWYTEAFF
j_call: TRBJ2-2; d_call: TRBD1; cdr3_length: 14; v_call: TRBV9; clone_size: once; cdr3_nt: TGTGCCAGCAGGACAGGGGGGGCCACCGGGGAGCTGTTTTTT; cdr3_aa: CASRTGGATGELFF
j_call: TRBJ1-1; d_call: -; cdr3_length: 14; v_call: TRBV5-4; clone_size: -; cdr3_nt: TGTGCCAGCAAATACAGGGACGAAAACACTGAAGCTTTCTTT; cdr3_aa: CASKYRDENTEAFF
j_call: TRBJ1-3; d_call: -; cdr3_length: 15; v_call: TRBV4-3; clone_size: -; cdr3_nt: TGCGCCAGCAGCCAAGATGGAGGGTCGGGAAACACCATATATTTT; cdr3_aa: CASSQDGGSGNTIYF
j_call: TRBJ2-7; d_call: -; cdr3_length: 15; v_call: TRBV19; clone_size: -; cdr3_nt: TGTGCCAGTAGCCGCCGAGGGATCAGCTCCTACGAGCAGTACTTC; cdr3_aa: CASSRRGISSYEQYF
j_call: TRBJ2-7; d_call: TRBD2; cdr3_length: 15; v_call: TRBV4-2; clone_size: -; cdr3_nt: TGTGCCAGCAGCATGGGACTAGCGGGGGGCTACGAGCAGTACTTC; cdr3_aa: CASSMGLAGGYEQYF
j_call: TRBJ2-5; d_call: -; cdr3_length: 14; v_call: TRBV6-5; clone_size: -; cdr3_nt: TGTGCCAGCAGTTACTCGATGGCGCGGGAGACCCAGTACTTC; cdr3_aa: CASSYSMARETQYF
j_call: TRBJ2-5; d_call: -; cdr3_length: 17; v_call: TRBV15; clone_size: -; cdr3_nt: TGTGCCACCAGCAGAGCTCCCACGGGGAGTAGGCAAGAGACCCAGTACTTC; cdr3_aa: CATSRAPTGSRQETQYF
j_call: TRBJ2-1; d_call: TRBD2; cdr3_length: 16; v_call: TRBV6-5; clone_size: -; cdr3_nt: TGTGCCAGCAGTTACTCCCGCGACCCCGGGGGGGCTGAGCAGTTCTTC; cdr3_aa: CASSYSRDPGGAEQFF
j_call: TRBJ1-2; d_call: -; cdr3_length: 13; v_call: TRBV7-9; clone_size: -; cdr3_nt: TGTGCCAGCAGCTTGGGCGGATACTATGGCTACACCTTC; cdr3_aa: CASSLGGYYGYTF
j_call: TRBJ1-1; d_call: TRBD1; cdr3_length: 16; v_call: TRBV4-2; clone_size: -; cdr3_nt: TGTGCCAGCAGCCAAGGGGACAGGGGGGCGAGGACTGAAGCTTTCTTT; cdr3_aa: CASSQGDRGARTEAFF
j_call: TRBJ1-6; d_call: -; cdr3_length: 15; v_call: TRBV2; clone_size: -; cdr3_nt: TGTGCCGTAGATGGGGGTAGATTGAGAAATTCACCCCTCCACTTT; cdr3_aa: CAVDGGRLRNSPLHF
j_call: TRBJ1-2; d_call: -; cdr3_length: 14; v_call: TRBV6-5; clone_size: -; cdr3_nt: TGTGCCAGCAGTCGGCCGGATCCCGGCGGCGGCTACACCTTC; cdr3_aa: CASSRPDPGGGYTF
j_call: TRBJ2-7; d_call: -; cdr3_length: 13; v_call: TRBV5-3; clone_size: -; cdr3_nt: TGTGCCAGAAGCTCGGTGGCTTTTTACGAGCAGTACTTC; cdr3_aa: CARSSVAFYEQYF
j_call: TRBJ2-7; d_call: TRBD1; cdr3_length: 16; v_call: TRBV11-1; clone_size: -; cdr3_nt: TGTGCCAGCAGCTTCCTCCTTTCGACAGGGGTGAACGAGCAGTACTTC; cdr3_aa: CASSFLLSTGVNEQYF
j_call: TRBJ2-1; d_call: -; cdr3_length: 14; v_call: TRBV6-5; clone_size: -; cdr3_nt: TGTGCCAGCAGTTACTCGAATGGCCTCACGGGGCAGTTCTTC; cdr3_aa: CASSYSNGLTGQFF
j_call: TRBJ1-1; d_call: TRBD1; cdr3_length: 13; v_call: TRBV2; clone_size: -; cdr3_nt: TGTGCCAGCAGACCGACAGGGGGCACTGAAGCTTTCTTT; cdr3_aa: CASRPTGGTEAFF
j_call: TRBJ1-1; d_call: -; cdr3_length: 16; v_call: TRBV18; clone_size: -; cdr3_nt: TGTGCCAGCTCACCTCAAGTCTGGGGGCAGAACACTGAAGCTTTCTTT; cdr3_aa: CASSPQVWGQNTEAFF
j_call: TRBJ1-3; d_call: -; cdr3_length: 13; v_call: TRBV27; clone_size: -; cdr3_nt: TGTGCCAGCAGAGGCAGCTCTGGAAACACCATATATTTT; cdr3_aa: CASRGSSGNTIYF
j_call: TRBJ1-2; d_call: -; cdr3_length: 13; v_call: TRBV11-2; clone_size: -; cdr3_nt: TGTGCCAGCAGCTTACTCAGGGGAGATGGCTACACCTTC; cdr3_aa: CASSLLRGDGYTF
j_call: TRBJ2-5; d_call: TRBD1; cdr3_length: 15; v_call: TRBV25-1; clone_size: -; cdr3_nt: TGTGCCAGCAGTGGCCGGGACAGTCAGTGGGAGACCCAGTACTTC; cdr3_aa: CASSGRDSQWETQYF